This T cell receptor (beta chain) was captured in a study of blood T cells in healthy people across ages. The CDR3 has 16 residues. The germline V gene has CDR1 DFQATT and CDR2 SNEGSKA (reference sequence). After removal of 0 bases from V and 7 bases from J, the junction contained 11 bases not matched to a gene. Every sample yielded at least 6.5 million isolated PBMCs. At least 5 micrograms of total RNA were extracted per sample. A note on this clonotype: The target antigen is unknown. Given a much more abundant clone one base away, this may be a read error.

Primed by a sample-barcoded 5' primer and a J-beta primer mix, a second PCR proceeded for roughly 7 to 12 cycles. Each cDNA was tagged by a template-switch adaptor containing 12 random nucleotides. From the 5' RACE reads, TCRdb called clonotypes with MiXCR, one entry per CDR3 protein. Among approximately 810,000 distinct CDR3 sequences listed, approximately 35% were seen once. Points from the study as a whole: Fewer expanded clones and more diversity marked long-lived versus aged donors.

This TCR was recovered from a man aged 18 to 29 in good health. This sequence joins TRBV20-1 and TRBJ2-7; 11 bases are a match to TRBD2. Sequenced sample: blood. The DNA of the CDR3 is TGCAGTGCTAGAGATTCGACTAGCGGGGCTTACAATGAGCAGTACTTC. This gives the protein CSARDSTSGAYNEQYF.